The entry below describes one TCR beta chain. Its antigen is undetermined. This CDR3 has 12 residues. Between the trimmed V and J ends, which lost 7 bases and 0 bases, there was a span of 7 bases. Germline CDR1 reads SQVTM; CDR2 reads ANQGSEA. These data are taken from a study of T cells in localized non-small cell lung cancer. Sequencing used immunoSEQ multiplex PCR; TCRdb keeps in-frame clones, though not all of them. The sample records about 33,000 clones, around 86% being singletons. General study points: Higher blood T cell density tracked longer overall survival. Clonality of T cells reached its maximum in uninvolved adjacent lung, surpassing tumor. Turning up in adjacent lung were a median about 61 of the top 100 tumor clones. Heterogeneity stays possible, as sequencing covered only one tumor region.

This receptor was identified in a male donor older than 55 with stage III lung adenocarcinoma. The gene calls are TRBV29-1 and TRBJ1-3; D not resolved. Sequences were derived from peripheral blood, sampled before any cancer treatment. The CDR3 sequence: CSASTSGNTIYF. The CDR3 DNA is TGCAGCGCTTCAACCTCTGGAAACACCATATATTTT. Based on the CDR3 plus reference TRBV29-1 and TRBJ1-3, the full variable domain is SAVISQKPSRDICQRGTSLTIQCQVDSQVTMMFWYRQQPGQSLTLIATANQGSEATYESGFVIDKFPISRPNLTFSTLTVSNMSPEDSSIYLCSASTSGNTIYFGEGSWLTVV.